This entry concerns a single T cell receptor beta chain. Antigen: not known. Antigen-specific CD4+ T cells were first expanded with viral peptide pools by the ViraFEST assay and only then sequenced. Cells that had been cultured for ten to eleven days were the source of isolated CD4+ T cells. Prior SARS-CoV-2 infection was absent in the vaccine recipients, as shown by negative nucleocapsid antibodies. Fresh IL-2-containing medium replaced half the medium on days 3 and 7. This record belongs to a study of vaccination effects on CD4 cells after COVID-19. Germline values: CDR1 KGHDR, CDR2 SFDVKD. V gave up 2 bases and J gave up 5 bases, with 11 bases separating them. The CDR3 has 14 amino acids. Sequenced by immunoSEQ multiplex PCR; TCRdb stores in-frame clones only, minus some. The table has under 55,000 clones, roughly 79% seen once. Study results and caveats: Late post-vaccination, clones induced by infection and those induced by vaccine underwent marked clonal contraction. Convalescent patients numbered few in the study; early post-infection timepoints were missing entirely.

The source is a human donor who received a COVID-19 vaccine. This chain joins TRBV24-1 and TRBJ1-2, with a tentative D call TRBD1 (6 bases). The sequencing used CD4+ T cells from PBMCs cultured with HCoV-OC43 spike peptides, collected before COVID-19 vaccination. Subset indicated: HCoV-OC43 spike overlapping peptide pool stimulation. The CDR3 DNA reads as TGTGCCACCAGTGATTCCGGGACAAGGTATGGCTACACCTTC. Protein: CATSDSGTRYGYTF.